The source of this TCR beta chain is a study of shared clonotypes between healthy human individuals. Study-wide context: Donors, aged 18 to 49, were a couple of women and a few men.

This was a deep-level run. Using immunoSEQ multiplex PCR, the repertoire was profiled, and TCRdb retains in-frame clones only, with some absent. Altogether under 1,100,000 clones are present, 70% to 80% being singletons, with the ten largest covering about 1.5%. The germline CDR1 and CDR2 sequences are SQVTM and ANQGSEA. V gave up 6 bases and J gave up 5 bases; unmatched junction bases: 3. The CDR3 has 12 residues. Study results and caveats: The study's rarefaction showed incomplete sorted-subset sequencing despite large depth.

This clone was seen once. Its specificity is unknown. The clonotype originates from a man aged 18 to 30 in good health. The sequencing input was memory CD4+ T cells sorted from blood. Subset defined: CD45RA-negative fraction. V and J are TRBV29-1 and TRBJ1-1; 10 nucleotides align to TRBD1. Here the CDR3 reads CSVDRGRTEAFF. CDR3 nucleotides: TGCAGCGTCGACAGGGGGCGGACTGAAGCTTTCTTT.